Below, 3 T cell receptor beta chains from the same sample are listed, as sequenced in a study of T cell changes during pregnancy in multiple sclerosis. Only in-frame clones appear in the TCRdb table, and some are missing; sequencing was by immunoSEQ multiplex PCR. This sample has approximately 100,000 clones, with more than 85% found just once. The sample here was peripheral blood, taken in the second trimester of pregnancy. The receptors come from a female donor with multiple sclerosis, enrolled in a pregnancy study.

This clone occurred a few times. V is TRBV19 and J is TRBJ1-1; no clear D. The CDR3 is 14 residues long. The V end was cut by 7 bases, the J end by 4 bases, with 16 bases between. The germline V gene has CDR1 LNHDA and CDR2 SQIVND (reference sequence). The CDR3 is CASNVLPGSTEAFF. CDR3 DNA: TGTGCCAGTAACGTGTTGCCTGGTAGCACTGAAGCTTTCTTT.

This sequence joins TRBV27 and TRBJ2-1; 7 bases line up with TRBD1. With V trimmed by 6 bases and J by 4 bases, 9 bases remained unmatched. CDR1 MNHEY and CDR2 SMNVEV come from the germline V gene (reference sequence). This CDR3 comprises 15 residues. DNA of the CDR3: TGTGCCAGCAGACAACAGGGGCCCGTGTACAATGAGCAGTTCTTC. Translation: CASRQQGPVYNEQFF.

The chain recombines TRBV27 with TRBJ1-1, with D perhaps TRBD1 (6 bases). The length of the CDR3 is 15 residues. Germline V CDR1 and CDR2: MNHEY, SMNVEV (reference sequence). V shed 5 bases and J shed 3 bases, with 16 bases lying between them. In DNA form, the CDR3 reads TGTGCCAGCAGTATCTTAGGGGGAAGGGACACTGAAGCTTTCTTT. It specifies CASSILGGRDTEAFF.